There are many counts of the clone carrying this TCR beta chain. This sample's time point: newly diagnosed GD, antithyroid drugs for less than 3 months. With RNA extracted from PBMCs as input, the TCR library was made. The sample originates from a study of regulatory T cells in long-lasting Graves disease. In building TCR beta libraries, iRepertoire HTBI primers were used together with Arm-PCR of CDR3 regions. TCRdb processed the multiplex PCR reads anew with MiXCR; each CDR3 protein has one entry. The table lists 350,000 to 550,000 distinct CDR3 sequences, about 15% of them singletons. V dropped 6 bases and J dropped 0 bases, with 12 bases sitting between them. This CDR3 region has 14 residues. The same specimen was also included in a second study, on T cells in Graves' hyperthyroidism and ophthalmopathy.

The sample consisted of peripheral blood mononuclear cells (PBMCs), taken at new diagnosis, from a patient treated with antithyroid drugs. This chain joins TRBV12-3 or TRBV12-4 and TRBJ2-7, with D possibly TRBD1 on 5 matching bases. This receptor was taken from a woman in her 30s with Graves disease. CDR3 coding DNA: TGTGCCAGCAGCGCCCCGGACACCTCCTACGAGCAGTACTTC. Translated: CASSAPDTSYEQYF.